The T cell receptor (beta chain) under discussion was sequenced for a study of spatial heterogeneity in lung cancer (dated by TCRdb to about 2019). Turning to the overall study: Beta-chain transcripts were consistently detected in greater numbers than alpha-chain transcripts, which likely reflected higher beta-chain transcript abundance. In the raw uncorrected reads, each unique combination of TCR and UMI appeared more than ten times on average. In non-small cell lung cancer, the study made a quantitative comparison of TCR alpha and beta repertoires among multiple tumor regions, matched nontumor lung and blood. Nonsynonymous mutation counts, determined by whole-exome sequencing of tumor tissue, were related to features of the TCR repertoire. At surgery, both alpha and beta chains were TCR-sequenced in 200 to 250 tumor regions, some 64 matched nontumor lung samples and a few dozen PBMC samples. The study at large found these results: Additional single-cell paired TCR alpha and beta sequencing was considered necessary to confirm, at a functional level, the hypothesis that regional TCRs recognize regional mutations. Ubiquitous expanded tumor TCRs showed up in blood more often at tumor resection than at routine follow-up.

Libraries came from 5' RACE. The instrument was a NextSeq 500. To allow correction of PCR and sequencing errors, the TCR library protocol tagged every TCR cDNA molecule with a unique molecular identifier. Regarding the original processing steps: Decombinator tools were used for TCR identification, UMI-based error correction and CDR3 extraction. TCRs above a frequency of 2 per 1,000, corresponding to the top 1% of the tumor frequency distribution, were defined as expanded. Rényi diversity was computed with the R vegan package after subsampling each repertoire 100 times to 5,000 TCRs. CDR3 similarity networks were built from amino acid triplet string-kernel similarity, with CDR3s being connected when pairwise similarity was above 0.82. Using fastp at Q25 and MiXCR, TCRdb reprocessed the public reads and kept productive beta chains. Rows are combined by CDR3 protein, so each entry shows the most common genes and DNA. The V and J calls were not made by the authors but by TCRdb's processing. For this sample there are around 63,000 distinct CDR3 sequences; roughly 6.4% appear just once. In total, the top ten clones hold about 15% of the sample.

The time point label for this specimen denotes: sample taken at primary tumor resection. Samples were obtained from approximately 77 patients with early-stage, untreated non-small cell lung cancer from the lung TRACERx cohort. TCR sequencing used whole RNA extracted from tumor and nontumor lung tissue, or from cryopreserved PBMC samples, without cell sorting. Only patients with enough RNA available from two or more tumor regions were chosen for TCR sequencing. Only a few counts were recorded for this clonotype. Its target antigen remains unknown. Base qualities are missing; no much larger clone stands one base away. In the germline V gene, CDR1 corresponds to SGHRS and CDR2 to YFSETQ. From cysteine to phenylalanine, the CDR3 is 14 amino acids long. Only the CDR3 DNA is retained, 42 bases long and in frame from the first base. The junction shows trimming of 0 bases on V and 11 bases on J, and the gene matches do not reach 7 bases of it.

The clonotype originates from a female donor with early-stage non-small cell lung cancer. The sequence joins TRBV5-1 to TRBJ1-1; 10 junctional bases match TRBD1. The sample here was PBMCs, taken at surgery. The CDR3 sequence is CASSLELGQGNAFF. In nucleotides, the sequence is TGCGCCAGCAGCTTGGAGCTGGGACAGGGGAACGCTTTCTTT.